This T cell receptor (beta chain) was observed in a study of T cell responses to AZD1222 COVID-19 vaccine. The study, taken as a whole, reports: Among AZD1222 vaccinees, only five or six were seropositive at baseline. Vaccination with two AZD1222 doses was followed by a rise in Spike-specific TCR breadth and depth. Per reports, nearly half of all spike-specific TCRs target regions that are unmutated in variants.

Germline V gene lookup returns CDR1 SGHTA and CDR2 FQGNSA. The CDR3 consists of 14 residues. V shed 3 bases and J 10 bases; nucleotides not matched to a gene: 6. Note on this clone: Its cognate antigen is unknown.

This table comes from immunoSEQ multiplex PCR, and its TCRdb copy is limited to in-frame clones, with some not included. This sample yields 150,000 to 200,000 clones, of which 90% to 95% are seen a single time; approximately 5.5% belongs to the top ten. The sample in question was peripheral blood, obtained 28 days after the second AZD1222 dose. The TCR sequence derives from an adult who received the AZD1222 COVID-19 vaccine. This rearrangement joins TRBV7-2 to TRBJ2-1; 10 nucleotides align to TRBD2. The CDR3 reads CASSFLAGVVEQFF. The CDR3 bases are TGTGCCAGCAGCTTTCTAGCGGGAGTAGTAGAGCAGTTCTTC. The full variable domain, rest sourced from reference TRBV7-2 and TRBJ2-1, is GAGVSQSPSNKVTEKGKDVELRCDPISGHTALYWYRQSLGQGLEFLIYFQGNSAPDKSGLPSDRFSAERTGGSVSTLTIQRTQQEDSAVYLCASSFLAGVVEQFFGPGTRLTVL.